Shown below are 8 T cell receptor beta chains from a single sample sequenced in a study of blood T cell repertoires in COVID-19. The table came from immunoSEQ multiplex PCR; TCRdb's copy has only in-frame clones and leaves some out. The top ten hold under 20% of the sample, which has approximately 120,000 clones, around nine tenths seen once. Specimen: peripheral blood. These receptor sequences come from a human donor with acute or convalescent COVID-19. The donor label of this sample is uncertain.

This clone has only one observation. This chain links TRBV19 with TRBJ1-2; D possibly corresponds to TRBD1 (6 bases). With 7 bases removed from V and 3 bases from J, the gap between germline ends came to 12 bases. Germline-derived CDR1 and CDR2 are LNHDA and SQIVND (reference sequence). The CDR3 runs 13 residues. The CDR3 loop is CASTKKGDYGYTF. The DNA of the CDR3 is TGTGCCAGTACTAAAAAGGGGGACTATGGCTACACCTTC.

The chain couples TRBV9 to TRBJ2-2; D perhaps matches TRBD1 (6 bases). CDR3 length: 13 amino acids. CDR1 is SGDLS, CDR2 YYNGEE, per germline. The V end was cut by 5 bases, the J end by 6 bases, with 11 bases between. This CDR3 reads CASSWGLPGELFF. DNA for the CDR3: TGTGCCAGCAGTTGGGGGCTCCCCGGGGAGCTGTTTTTT.

The chain is built from TRBV6-2 or TRBV6-3 and TRBJ2-4; D remains unclear. Germline V gene sequence: CDR1 MNHEY, CDR2 SVGEGT. Deletions cut 0 bases from V and 7 bases from J, with 10 bases between. The CDR3 length is 14 residues. The CDR3 sequence: CASSYSSHPNIQYF. CDR3 sequence (DNA): TGTGCCAGCAGTTACTCGAGTCACCCTAACATTCAGTACTTC.

This chain uses TRBV4-3 with TRBJ1-4, with 8 bases fitting TRBD1. CDR1 is LGHNA and CDR2 is YSLEER in the germline V gene. This CDR3 is 14 amino acids long. The J segment lost 14 bases and the V segment lost 2 bases, leaving 10 bases of the junction unmatched. CDR3 in amino acids: CASSQSGDRKFLFF. CDR3 DNA: TGCGCCAGCAGCCAAAGCGGGGACAGGAAGTTTCTGTTTTTT.

The chain is built from TRBV6-5 and TRBJ2-5; weak D call: TRBD1 (6 bases). From germline, CDR1 is MNHEY and CDR2 SVGAGI. V was shortened by 5 bases and J by 9 bases, with 16 bases between the two germline ends. This CDR3 spans 13 amino acids. CDR3 sequence (DNA): TGTGCCAGCAGTACAGGGCTAGGGTCGCCCCAGTACTTC. This gives the protein CASSTGLGSPQYF.

This clone has a handful of counts. V gene TRBV20-1 combines with J gene TRBJ1-4; maybe TRBD1 (5 bases). There are 14 residues in the CDR3. V was cut by 5 bases and J by 7 bases, with 17 bases left in between. CDR1 and CDR2 (germline): DFQATT, SNEGSKA (reference sequence). The CDR3 nucleotides are TGCAGTGCTCGTGACCCCGGGAGGGGTGAAAAACTGTTTTTT. This encodes CSARDPGRGEKLFF.

A single count supports this clone. The chain uses TRBV7-9 and TRBJ1-2, with a tentative D call TRBD1 (5 bases). The CDR3 is made up of 14 amino acids. CDR1 and CDR2 from the germline V gene are SEHNR and FQNEAQ (reference sequence). V lost 8 bases and J lost 6, with 19 bases in between. CDR3 sequence (DNA): TGTGCCAGCGAGTGGGGCGGAGGGGCCAATGGCTACACCTTC. Its protein product is CASEWGGGANGYTF.

This chain links TRBV6-2 or TRBV6-3 with TRBJ2-5; tentatively, D is TRBD1 (6 bases). Germline V gives CDR1 MNHEY, CDR2 SVGEGT. This CDR3 is 18 amino acids long. V was clipped by 5 bases and J by 5 bases, with 27 bases between them. The CDR3 nucleotides read TGTGCCAGCAGTATCGGGACACGCGCCTCCGTTTCACCCGAGACCCAGTACTTC. Its translation is CASSIGTRASVSPETQYF.